Presented here are 25 T cell receptor beta chains from one specimen sequenced in a study of shared clonotypes between healthy human individuals. The table came from immunoSEQ multiplex PCR; TCRdb's copy has only in-frame clones and leaves some out. The data contain roughly 2 million clones, approximately 95% of them seen just once; the ten biggest clones take up roughly 0.13%. The sample consisted of naive CD4+ T cells sorted from blood. The subset is: CD45RA+ positively selected. The receptors were gathered from a young man in good health.

The gene calls are TRBV5-4 and TRBJ2-3, with 7 bases fitting TRBD2. The CDR3 consists of 18 residues. Germline values: CDR1 SGHNT, CDR2 YYREEE (reference sequence). V was pared by 1 base and J by 6 bases, with 17 bases of the junction left unmatched. The DNA of the CDR3 is TGTGCCAGCAGCTTGAGGTATGGCGGGAGAGGGATTTGGGATACGCAGTATTTT. Amino acids: CASSLRYGGRGIWDTQYF. The full variable domain, rest sourced from reference TRBV5-4 and TRBJ2-3, is ETGVTQSPTHLIKTRGQQVTLRCSSQSGHNTVSWYQQALGQGPQFIFQYYREEENGRGNFPPRFSGLQFPNYSSELNVNALELDDSALYLCASSLRYGGRGIWDTQYFGPGTRLTVL.

The count of this clone is one. The chain has TRBV2 and TRBJ2-2; D remains ambiguous. The germline V and J ends were trimmed by 7 bases and 1 base, with 7 bases remaining between them. Germline V gene lookup returns CDR1 SNHLY and CDR2 FYNNEI. The CDR3 length is 13 residues. CDR3 in amino acids: CASTGRNTGELFF. The CDR3 bases are TGTGCCAGCACTGGCCGGAACACCGGGGAGCTGTTTTTT.

This chain connects TRBV6-4 to TRBJ2-1; 8 bases map to TRBD1. Per the germline V gene, CDR1 is MRHNA and CDR2 is SNTAGT. CDR3 length: 15 residues. Trimming removed 5 bases from V and 5 bases from J; junction bases left unmatched: 8. The CDR3 DNA reads TGTGCCAGCAGTCTCGGACAGGGCCTAAACAATGAGCAGTTCTTC. Translating it yields CASSLGQGLNNEQFF.

The rearrangement links TRBV5-1 to TRBJ1-4, with D possibly matching TRBD1 (6 bases). The germline gives CDR1 SGHRS, CDR2 YFSETQ. V was pared by 4 bases and J by 7 bases, with 8 bases between. There are 12 residues in the CDR3. DNA of the CDR3: TGCGCCAGCAGCGGGGGCTCTGAAAAACTGTTTTTT. This encodes CASSGGSEKLFF.

The V gene is TRBV6-5, the J gene TRBJ2-3; TRBD2 matches 8 bases. This CDR3 has 15 amino acids. CDR1 MNHEY and CDR2 SVGAGI come from the germline V gene. J was trimmed by 3 bases and V by 2 bases; bases with no gene match: 4. The CDR3, as DNA: TGTGCCAGCAGTTACGGGGTAGCGGGGACAGATACGCAGTATTTT. The encoded protein is CASSYGVAGTDTQYF.

The chain couples TRBV5-4 to TRBJ2-7, with D hard to call. The germline V gene has CDR1 SGHNT and CDR2 YYREEE (reference sequence). This CDR3 is 15 amino acids long. Deletions cut 1 base from V and 0 bases from J, with 11 bases between. The CDR3 loop reads CASSLRRTSSYEQYF. CDR3 coding DNA: TGTGCCAGCAGCTTGCGGCGGACGTCCTCCTACGAGCAGTACTTC. The whole variable domain, remainder taken from reference TRBV5-4 and TRBJ2-7, is ETGVTQSPTHLIKTRGQQVTLRCSSQSGHNTVSWYQQALGQGPQFIFQYYREEENGRGNFPPRFSGLQFPNYSSELNVNALELDDSALYLCASSLRRTSSYEQYFGPGTRLTVT.

This chain links TRBV12-5 with TRBJ1-1; 9 bases are a match to TRBD1. Looked up from germline, CDR1 is LGHNT and CDR2 is FRNRAP. This CDR3 comprises 14 residues. Germline trimming cut 1 base from V and 3 bases from J; bases unmatched to any gene: 0. CDR3 in amino acids: CASGLGQGDTEAFF. DNA for the CDR3: TGTGCTAGTGGTTTGGGACAGGGGGACACTGAAGCTTTCTTT.

The V and J genes are TRBV7-2 and TRBJ2-1; 8 nucleotides match TRBD2. After removal of 1 base from V and 9 bases from J, the junction contained 2 bases not matched to a gene. Germline V gene data show CDR1 as SGHTA and CDR2 as FQGNSA. CDR3 size: 13 residues. The CDR3 here is CASSLGSGIEQFF. CDR3 coding DNA: TGTGCCAGCAGCTTAGGTAGCGGGATTGAGCAGTTCTTC. Full variable domain (remainder filled in from reference TRBV7-2 and TRBJ2-1): GAGVSQSPSNKVTEKGKDVELRCDPISGHTALYWYRQSLGQGLEFLIYFQGNSAPDKSGLPSDRFSAERTGGSVSTLTIQRTQQEDSAVYLCASSLGSGIEQFFGPGTRLTVL.

The rearrangement uses TRBV9 and TRBJ2-1; 8 nucleotides agree with TRBD2. From germline, CDR1 is SGDLS and CDR2 YYNGEE. CDR3 length equals 14 residues. J lost 8 bases, V lost 0 bases, and 4 bases had no gene match. The DNA of the CDR3 is TGTGCCAGCAGCGTAGGAAGCGGGGGCTATGAGCAGTTCTTC. Encoded protein: CASSVGSGGYEQFF.

The rearrangement joins TRBV16 to TRBJ1-2; no clear D gene. CDR3 length: 14 residues. V dropped 0 bases and J dropped 0 bases, with 5 bases sitting between them. Germline V gives CDR1 KGHSY, CDR2 FQNENV. The CDR3 here is CASSQSLANYGYTF. The DNA of the CDR3 is TGTGCCAGCAGCCAATCGCTGGCTAACTATGGCTACACCTTC.

This chain uses TRBV4-3 with TRBJ1-6; the D is unclear. Trimming removed 0 bases at V and 9 bases at J, with 12 bases between. This CDR3 contains 15 residues. CDR1 and CDR2 from the germline V gene are LGHNA and YSLEER. CDR3 residues: CASSQDVRTGSPLHF. CDR3 DNA: TGCGCCAGCAGCCAAGATGTGAGGACCGGTTCACCCCTCCACTTT.

The CDR3 DNA is TGTGCCAGCAGTTACGGTCCCGCCGGCTGGGCCCAGTACTTC. This gives the protein CASSYGPAGWAQYF. The chain uses TRBV6-5 and TRBJ2-5, with D hard to call. V gave up 2 bases and J gave up 9 bases, with 16 bases separating them. The CDR3 extends over 14 amino acids. CDR1 and CDR2 (germline): MNHEY, SVGAGI.

The gene calls are TRBV9 and TRBJ1-2; D is uncertain. CDR3 size: 15 residues. V gave up 3 bases and J gave up 1 base, with 13 bases separating them. In germline, CDR1 is SGDLS, CDR2 YYNGEE. CDR3 DNA sequence: TGTGCCAGCAGCGAAAAAGAAGGGTATAACTATGGCTACACCTTC. It is translated as CASSEKEGYNYGYTF.

Written as DNA, the CDR3 is TGCGCCAGCAGCCGGACGGACAATGGGCCCTACGAGCAGTACTTC. This translates into CASSRTDNGPYEQYF. The chain combines TRBV4-1 with TRBJ2-7; D possibly corresponds to TRBD1 (5 bases). Germline assignment: CDR1 MGHRA and CDR2 YSYEKL. The CDR3 totals 15 residues. V dropped 4 bases and J dropped 2 bases, with 15 bases sitting between them.

This clone appeared a single time. J is TRBJ2-3 and V is TRBV20-1; D is unresolved. V was trimmed by 3 bases and J by 3 bases, leaving 4 bases between them. CDR1 is DFQATT, CDR2 SNEGSKA, per germline (reference sequence). The CDR3 sequence is 11 residues long. The CDR3 reads CSASKTDTQYF. In nucleotides, the CDR3 is TGCAGTGCTAGCAAGACAGATACGCAGTATTTT.

The chain has TRBV15 and TRBJ1-6; D unclear. Trimming cost V 5 bases and J 3 bases, with 17 bases left between them. Germline V gene lookup returns CDR1 LNHNV and CDR2 YYDKDF (reference sequence). This CDR3 has 17 residues. CDR3 sequence (DNA): TGTGCCACCAGCCCCGAAGCACAGCAATTCTATAATTCACCCCTCCACTTT. It encodes CATSPEAQQFYNSPLHF.

This chain joins TRBV10-3 and TRBJ2-7; 9 bases fit TRBD2. The CDR3 length is 14 residues. J was trimmed by 2 bases and V by 6 bases; bases with no gene match: 5. Germline V gene data show CDR1 as ENHRY and CDR2 as SYGVKD. CDR3 in amino acids: CAIRLAGVPYEQYF. Written as DNA, the CDR3 is TGTGCCATCAGATTAGCGGGGGTGCCCTACGAGCAGTACTTC.

The chain carries TRBV6-1 and TRBJ1-1; 7 bases agree with TRBD1. V lost 4 bases, J lost 5 bases, and 7 bases stayed unmatched. In germline, CDR1 is MNHNS, CDR2 SASEGT. The CDR3 extends over 14 amino acids. CDR3 protein: CASSATGKMTEAFF. The CDR3 DNA is TGTGCCAGCAGTGCGACAGGGAAGATGACTGAAGCTTTCTTT.

On this clone: The same CDR3 is also encoded by other DNA sequences in this sample. This chain joins TRBV5-1 and TRBJ1-3; 9 positions agree with TRBD1. Losses at the gene ends were 0 bases for V and 0 bases for J; bases not matched to a gene: 1. Germline assignment: CDR1 SGHRS and CDR2 YFSETQ. The CDR3 loop spans 16 amino acids. The CDR3 sequence: CASSLAGQGSGNTIYF. DNA of the CDR3: TGCGCCAGCAGCTTGGCGGGACAGGGCTCTGGAAACACCATATATTTT.

This chain links TRBV30 with TRBJ1-6, with D uncertain. The ends were cut back, 8 bases at V and 9 bases at J, with 14 bases in the middle. Germline CDR1 and CDR2: GTSNPN and SVGIG (reference sequence). This CDR3 region has 12 residues. CDR3 coding DNA: TGTGCCCGGGGTATTGTCGGTTCACCCCTCCACTTT. Its translation: CARGIVGSPLHF.

A remark on this clone: Other DNA sequences from this sample encode an identical CDR3 as well. The rearrangement links TRBV28 to TRBJ2-5, with D unresolved. From germline, CDR1 is MDHEN and CDR2 SYDVKM. The CDR3 length is 14 residues. The ends were cut back, 1 base at V and 1 base at J, with 7 bases in the middle. CDR3 in amino acids: CASSLYSLQETQYF. CDR3 DNA: TGTGCCAGCAGTTTATATTCGCTCCAAGAGACCCAGTACTTC. The full variable domain, completed using reference TRBV28 and TRBJ2-5, is DVKVTQSSRYLVKRTGEKVFLECVQDMDHENMFWYRQDPGLGLRLIYFSYDVKMKEKGDIPEGYSVSREKKERFSLILESASTNQTSMYLCASSLYSLQETQYFGPGTRLLVL.

This chain links TRBV6-5 with TRBJ2-4; TRBD2 might be the D (6 bases). V dropped 2 bases and J dropped 6 bases, with 14 bases sitting between them. The CDR3 loop spans 15 amino acids. CDR1 is MNHEY, CDR2 SVGAGI, per germline. Here the CDR3 reads CASSYGGGTGNIQYF. The CDR3 DNA reads as TGTGCCAGCAGTTACGGGGGAGGCACCGGAAACATTCAGTACTTC.

Note on this clone: It may be a read error: a sequence one base away is much more abundant. The J gene is TRBJ2-7, the V gene TRBV15; tentatively, D is TRBD2 (6 bases). Germline CDR1 and CDR2: LNHNV and YYDKDF (reference sequence). The CDR3 has 14 residues. CDR3 bases: TGTGCCGCCAGCAGAGCGGGCTGGACCTACGAGCAGTACTTC. Translated: CAASRAGWTYEQYF.

The sample holds one count of this clone. This chain joins TRBV7-9 and TRBJ2-2; tentative D call: TRBD1 (6 bases). V dropped 10 bases and J dropped 0 bases, with 15 bases sitting between them. This CDR3 is built from 15 residues. In germline, CDR1 is SEHNR, CDR2 FQNEAQ (reference sequence). The CDR3 spells CAIPRWGPNTGELFF. CDR3 bases: TGTGCCATCCCAAGGTGGGGGCCGAACACCGGGGAGCTGTTTTTT.

The gene calls are TRBV4-1 and TRBJ1-3, with TRBD1 as a possible D gene (6 bases). Germline V gene lookup returns CDR1 MGHRA and CDR2 YSYEKL. The CDR3 loop spans 16 amino acids. Trimming stripped 0 bases from V and 0 bases from J, with 9 bases between. The CDR3 protein is CASSQEGGPSGNTIYF. The CDR3 nucleotides read TGCGCCAGCAGCCAAGAGGGGGGGCCCTCTGGAAACACCATATATTTT.